The 27 T cell receptor beta chains below were found in one sample sequenced in a study of shared clonotypes between healthy human individuals. Selected positively for CCR7 and CD45RO-negative, naive CD8 cells excluded terminally differentiated effector memory CD45RA+ cells. Libraries were prepared by immunoSEQ multiplex PCR; TCRdb keeps only in-frame clonotypes and omits some of them. Among roughly 850,000 clones listed, about 96% were seen once. Sequencing was carried out using naive CD8+ T cells sorted from blood. The receptor source for this set is a man between 25 and 39 years old in good health.

The rearrangement joins TRBV4-3 to TRBJ2-7; 10 nucleotides agree with TRBD1. This CDR3 has 14 amino acids. The germline V gene has CDR1 LGHNA and CDR2 YSLEER. After removal of 4 bases from V and 1 base from J, the junction contained 1 base not matched to a gene. CDR3 in DNA: TGCGCCAGCAGCCGGGGACAGGGGTCCTACGAGCAGTACTTC. Its translation is CASSRGQGSYEQYF.

The V call is TRBV5-1, the J call TRBJ2-5; TRBD1 aligns across 7 bases. The V gene's germline CDR1 is SGHRS and CDR2 YFSETQ. The V gene end was trimmed by 2 bases and the J gene end by 0 bases; junction bases not matched to a gene: 10. This CDR3 spans 17 amino acids. CDR3 in amino acids: CASSFPRQGRYQETQYF. Written as DNA, the CDR3 is TGCGCCAGCAGCTTTCCTCGACAGGGCCGTTACCAAGAGACCCAGTACTTC.

The chain carries TRBV29-1 and TRBJ1-1; D gene unclear. V lost 0 bases and J 8 bases, leaving 7 bases between the germline ends. The germline V gene encodes CDR1 SQVTM and CDR2 ANQGSEA. This CDR3 has 11 amino acids. The CDR3 loop reads CSVEDGLEAFF. CDR3 DNA: TGCAGCGTTGAAGACGGCCTAGAAGCTTTCTTT.

V gene TRBV9 combines with J gene TRBJ2-3, with a possible D match to TRBD2 (6 bases). Trimming stripped 3 bases from V and 0 bases from J, with 14 bases between. The CDR3 is 16 amino acids. Germline lookup yields CDR1 SGDLS and CDR2 YYNGEE. The chain's CDR3 is CASSEIAESSTDTQYF. CDR3 DNA: TGTGCCAGCAGCGAAATAGCGGAGTCGAGCACAGATACGCAGTATTTT.

This chain uses TRBV11-1 with TRBJ2-2; no clear D. CDR3 length: 14 amino acids. CDR1 is SGHAT, CDR2 FQDESV, per germline (reference sequence). V dropped 4 bases and J dropped 7 bases, with 13 bases sitting between them. As DNA, the CDR3 is TGTGCCAGCAGCTCTAGGTCTTGGGACGGGGAGCTGTTTTTT. It codes for CASSSRSWDGELFF.

The V call is TRBV5-1, the J call TRBJ2-7; D is perhaps TRBD2 (6 bases). Per germline, CDR1 SGHRS and CDR2 YFSETQ. Trimming took 2 bases from V and 3 from J, leaving 12 bases between them. This CDR3 region has 14 residues. The CDR3: CASSLGGAIYEQYF. CDR3 sequence (DNA): TGCGCCAGCAGCTTAGGCGGGGCGATCTACGAGCAGTACTTC.

The chain employs TRBV6-5 and TRBJ1-5, with 9 bases identical to TRBD1. V gave up 5 bases and J gave up 5 bases; unmatched junction bases: 7. The CDR3 has 15 residues. Germline V gives CDR1 MNHEY, CDR2 SVGAGI. DNA of the CDR3: TGTGCCAGCAGTGTCGGACAGGGGTCTCATCAGCCCCAGCATTTT. It translates to CASSVGQGSHQPQHF.

This sequence joins TRBV2 and TRBJ1-2; 8 nucleotides agree with TRBD1. Unmatched junction bases numbered 2, after V lost 6 bases and J lost 8 bases. CDR1 SNHLY and CDR2 FYNNEI come from the germline V gene. This CDR3 spans 11 amino acids. The CDR3 is CASRDRVGYTF. The CDR3 region has the DNA TGTGCCAGCAGGGACAGGGTGGGCTACACCTTC. Based on the CDR3 plus reference TRBV2 and TRBJ1-2, the full variable domain is EPEVTQTPSHQVTQMGQEVILRCVPISNHLYFYWYRQILGQKVEFLVSFYNNEISEKSEIFDDQFSVERPDGSNFTLKIRSTKLEDSAMYFCASRDRVGYTFGSGTRLTVV.

The chain employs TRBV4-1 and TRBJ2-7, with 8 bases aligning to TRBD1. Germline CDR1 MGHRA, CDR2 YSYEKL. CDR3 size: 14 residues. The V segment lost 4 bases and the J segment 3 bases; nucleotides outside the gene matches: 5. CDR3 loop: CASSLNTGGYEQYF. The CDR3 coding sequence is TGCGCCAGCAGCCTCAATACAGGGGGCTACGAGCAGTACTTC.

The gene calls are TRBV19 and TRBJ2-1; 7 bases align to TRBD2. After removal of 5 bases from V and 9 bases from J, the junction contained 4 bases not matched to a gene. The germline V gene encodes CDR1 LNHDA and CDR2 SQIVND (reference sequence). The CDR3 extends over 12 amino acids. The chain's CDR3 is CASSWGGSEQFF. DNA of the CDR3: TGTGCCAGTAGTTGGGGAGGGAGTGAGCAGTTCTTC.

This rearrangement joins TRBV7-8 to TRBJ2-7, with D unclear. The CDR3 runs to 13 residues. The V gene's germline CDR1 is SGHVS and CDR2 FQNEAQ. The ends were cut back, 5 bases at V and 1 base at J, with 9 bases in the middle. CDR3 nucleotide sequence: TGTGCCAGCAGCCACGGTCCTTCCTACGAGCAGTACTTC. Translated, it gives CASSHGPSYEQYF.

CDR3 in DNA: TGTGCCAGCAGTTCTCGACTAGCGGGAGTTTTGGACAATGAGCAGTTCTTC. Translating it yields CASSSRLAGVLDNEQFF. The chain combines TRBV7-9 with TRBJ2-1; 12 positions agree with TRBD2. Losses at the gene ends were 6 bases for V and 5 bases for J; bases not matched to a gene: 11. The CDR3 contains 17 residues. CDR1 is SEHNR, CDR2 FQNEAQ, per germline (reference sequence).

With respect to this clone: Other DNA sequences in the same sample also yield this CDR3. The chain combines TRBV7-9 with TRBJ1-1; 8 bases line up with TRBD1. Trimming at V came to 0 bases and at J to 3 bases, leaving 3 bases not matched to a gene. Per the germline V gene, CDR1 is SEHNR and CDR2 is FQNEAQ (reference sequence). The CDR3 contains 15 residues. The DNA for the CDR3 is TGTGCCAGCAGCTTAGCGCAGGGGGCTGACACTGAAGCTTTCTTT. Encoded protein: CASSLAQGADTEAFF.

The chain links TRBV25-1 to TRBJ2-7, with 10 positions matching TRBD1. The CDR3 extends over 13 amino acids. Germline V gene sequence: CDR1 MGHDK, CDR2 SYGVNS. Trimming at V came to 9 bases and at J to 3 bases, leaving 5 bases not matched to a gene. The CDR3 reads CASSWDRGYEQYF. CDR3 nucleotide sequence: TGTGCCAGTTCCTGGGACAGGGGCTACGAGCAGTACTTC.

V gene TRBV1 combines with J gene TRBJ2-5; the table names TRBD2, a call not compared with the DNA. TRBV1 has pseudogene status. The CDR3 has 14 amino acids. CDR3 DNA sequence: TGCACCAGCAGCCAGGTAGCGGCCCAAGAGACCCAGTACTTC. Translating it yields CTSSQVAAQETQYF.

The J gene is TRBJ2-1, the V gene TRBV5-1; perhaps TRBD2 as D (6 bases). The V and J ends lost 1 base and 10 bases respectively, with 18 bases between them. The length of the CDR3 is 15 residues. Germline V gene sequence: CDR1 SGHRS, CDR2 YFSETQ. The DNA for the CDR3 is TGCGCCAGCAGCTTGAGCGCGGGGAGGTTAAAGGAGCAGTTCTTC. Residues: CASSLSAGRLKEQFF.

The CDR3 region has the DNA TGTGCCAGCAGCTTAAGTCAGGGCGCTAATACCTACGAGCAGTACTTC. As protein: CASSLSQGANTYEQYF. The chain uses TRBV7-9 and TRBJ2-7, with D maybe TRBD1 (5 bases). V shed 2 bases and J shed 2 bases, with 16 bases lying between them. This CDR3 spans 16 amino acids. Germline CDR1 is SEHNR and CDR2 is FQNEAQ (reference sequence).

The chain couples TRBV28 to TRBJ2-2; the D call may be TRBD1 or TRBD2 (5 bases each). V was cut by 3 bases and J by 7 bases, with 15 bases left in between. This CDR3 has 15 amino acids. Germline CDR1 is MDHEN and CDR2 is SYDVKM. The CDR3 DNA reads as TGTGCCAGCAGTTTGGGGACCACGGCGGGCGGGGAGCTGTTTTTT. It is translated as CASSLGTTAGGELFF.

This clone was detected only once. The V gene is TRBV27, the J gene TRBJ1-5; D unclear. CDR1 and CDR2 from the germline V gene are MNHEY and SMNVEV (reference sequence). There are 12 residues in the CDR3. V lost 3 bases and J 3 bases, leaving 3 bases between the germline ends. The CDR3 DNA sequence: TGTGCCAGCAGTTTGGTCAATCAGCCCCAGCATTTT. This encodes CASSLVNQPQHF.

This sequence joins TRBV4-1 and TRBJ2-2; 7 positions match TRBD1. V lost 9 bases, J lost 1 base, and 2 bases stayed unmatched. This CDR3 is 13 amino acids long. The germline V gene has CDR1 MGHRA and CDR2 YSYEKL. CDR3 bases: TGCGCCAGTCGGGACAGGAACACCGGGGAGCTGTTTTTT. It is translated as CASRDRNTGELFF.

The DNA of the CDR3 is TGTGCCAGCAGTCTAGGGACCTACAATGAGCAGTTCTTC. It translates to CASSLGTYNEQFF. This chain links TRBV28 with TRBJ2-1; D uncertain. This CDR3 is 13 amino acids long. V was cut by 5 bases and J by 2 bases, with 7 bases left in between. Germline CDR1 reads MDHEN; CDR2 reads SYDVKM.

With regard to this clone: This sample also contains other DNA sequences that code for the same CDR3. The chain joins TRBV7-9 to TRBJ1-1; D remains unclear. CDR3 size: 14 residues. Germline assignment: CDR1 SEHNR and CDR2 FQNEAQ (reference sequence). V lost 5 bases and J lost 1, with 11 bases in between. The DNA for the CDR3 is TGTGCCAGCAGCCCTGACGGGGAGAACACTGAAGCTTTCTTT. Protein product: CASSPDGENTEAFF.

In this sample, this clone turned up once. V gene TRBV28 combines with J gene TRBJ2-2; tentatively, D is TRBD1 (5 bases). V lost 2 bases and J lost 7, with 11 bases in between. The CDR3 covers 14 residues. Germline V gene lookup returns CDR1 MDHEN and CDR2 SYDVKM. The CDR3 loop reads CASSLGAVGGELFF. The CDR3 DNA reads TGTGCCAGCAGTTTAGGGGCAGTAGGCGGGGAGCTGTTTTTT.

This clone has a single count. The V call is TRBV9, the J call TRBJ2-2, with no clear D. Germline V gene data show CDR1 as SGDLS and CDR2 as YYNGEE. Trimming took 0 bases from V and 0 from J, leaving 9 bases between them. The CDR3 contains 16 residues. CDR3 residues: CASSVEGRSNTGELFF. CDR3 nucleotide sequence: TGTGCCAGCAGCGTAGAGGGCAGATCGAACACCGGGGAGCTGTTTTTT.

V gene TRBV9 combines with J gene TRBJ1-2, with D unclear. Trimming removed 3 bases at V and 8 bases at J, with 8 bases between. Germline CDR1 is SGDLS and CDR2 is YYNGEE. The CDR3 has 11 amino acids. Here the CDR3 reads CASSGGFGYTF. The CDR3 bases are TGTGCCAGCAGCGGAGGATTCGGCTACACCTTC.

The chain is built from TRBV7-9 and TRBJ2-7; D call uncertain. This CDR3 comprises 15 residues. Trimming left V 1 base short and J 4 bases short, with 14 bases between. Per germline, CDR1 SEHNR and CDR2 FQNEAQ (reference sequence). The CDR3 DNA sequence: TGTGCCAGCAGCTTAGGAAACCATAAAACATACGAGCAGTACTTC. It yields the protein CASSLGNHKTYEQYF.

CDR3 coding DNA: TGTGCCAGCAGTTTAGAAGGGAGGGCAGCCTACAATGAGCAGTTCTTC. Amino acids: CASSLEGRAAYNEQFF. The chain links TRBV28 to TRBJ2-1, with TRBD2 matching 7 bases. Germline CDR1 MDHEN, CDR2 SYDVKM. This CDR3 has 16 residues. Trimming cost V 2 bases and J 2 bases; bases outside gene matches: 6.